This TCR beta chain was sequenced during a study of T cell responses to AZD1222 COVID-19 vaccine. The CDR3 spans 14 residues. V lost 4 bases and J lost 0, with 10 bases in between. Germline V gives CDR1 SGHTA, CDR2 FQGNSA. Data came from immunoSEQ multiplex PCR; TCRdb stores just in-frame clones and leaves some out. The sample has some 80,000 clones, about 91% seen once; the top ten hold more than 8.5%. The sequence was obtained from an adult who received the MenACWY meningococcal vaccine as a control. Sequenced here: peripheral blood, sampled 28 days after the second dose of the MenACWY control vaccine. This chain uses TRBV7-2 with TRBJ2-7; D is unclear. The CDR3 sequence: CASSSQPNSYEQYF. CDR3 bases: TGTGCCAGCAGCTCCCAACCGAACTCCTACGAGCAGTACTTC.